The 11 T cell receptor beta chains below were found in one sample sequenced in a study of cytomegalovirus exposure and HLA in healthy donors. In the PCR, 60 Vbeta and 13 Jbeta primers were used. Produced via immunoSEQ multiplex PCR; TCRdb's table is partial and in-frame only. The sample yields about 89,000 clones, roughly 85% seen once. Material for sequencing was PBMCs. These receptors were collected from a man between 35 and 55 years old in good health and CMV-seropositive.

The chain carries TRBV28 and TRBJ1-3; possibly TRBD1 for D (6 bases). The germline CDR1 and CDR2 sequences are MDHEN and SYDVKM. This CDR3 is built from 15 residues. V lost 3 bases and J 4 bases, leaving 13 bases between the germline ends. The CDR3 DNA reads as TGTGCCAGCAGTTTGATCGGGACACCCGGAAACACCATATATTTT. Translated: CASSLIGTPGNTIYF.

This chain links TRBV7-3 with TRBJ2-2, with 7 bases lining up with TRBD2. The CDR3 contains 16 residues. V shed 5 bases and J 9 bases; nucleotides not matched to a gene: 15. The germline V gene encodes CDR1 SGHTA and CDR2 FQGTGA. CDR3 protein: CASSLRSRETVWELFF. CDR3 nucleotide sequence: TGTGCCAGCAGCCTCCGGTCGCGGGAGACTGTCTGGGAGCTGTTTTTT. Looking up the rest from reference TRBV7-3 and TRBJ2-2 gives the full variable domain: GAGVSQTPSNKVTEKGKYVELRCDPISGHTALYWYRQSLGQGPEFLIYFQGTGAADDSGLPNDRFFAVRPEGSVSTLKIQRTERGDSAVYLCASSLRSRETVWELFFGEGSRLTVL.

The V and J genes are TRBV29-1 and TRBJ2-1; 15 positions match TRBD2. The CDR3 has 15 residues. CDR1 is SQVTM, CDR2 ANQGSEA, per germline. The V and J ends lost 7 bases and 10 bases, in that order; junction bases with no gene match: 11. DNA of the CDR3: TGCAGCGGTTGGACTAGCGGGAGGGGGTCAAGGGAGCAGTTCTTC. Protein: CSGWTSGRGSREQFF.

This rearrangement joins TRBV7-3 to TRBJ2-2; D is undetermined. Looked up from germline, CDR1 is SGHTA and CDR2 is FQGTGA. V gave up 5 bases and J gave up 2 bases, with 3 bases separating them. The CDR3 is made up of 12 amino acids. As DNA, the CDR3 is TGTGCCAGCAGCCTCAACACCGGGGAGCTGTTTTTT. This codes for CASSLNTGELFF.

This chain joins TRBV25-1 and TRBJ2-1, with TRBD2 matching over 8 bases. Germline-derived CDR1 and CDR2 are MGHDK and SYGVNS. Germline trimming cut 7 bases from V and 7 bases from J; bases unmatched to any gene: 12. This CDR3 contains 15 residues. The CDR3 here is CASTRGGAGVNEQFF. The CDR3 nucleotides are TGTGCCAGCACCCGGGGGGGGGCTGGGGTGAATGAGCAGTTCTTC.

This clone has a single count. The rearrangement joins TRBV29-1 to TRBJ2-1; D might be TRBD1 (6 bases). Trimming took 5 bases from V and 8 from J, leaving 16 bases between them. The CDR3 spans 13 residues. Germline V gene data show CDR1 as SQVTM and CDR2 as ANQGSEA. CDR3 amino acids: CSVSDSLVYEQFF. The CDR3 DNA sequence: TGCAGCGTTTCGGACAGCTTAGTGTATGAGCAGTTCTTC.

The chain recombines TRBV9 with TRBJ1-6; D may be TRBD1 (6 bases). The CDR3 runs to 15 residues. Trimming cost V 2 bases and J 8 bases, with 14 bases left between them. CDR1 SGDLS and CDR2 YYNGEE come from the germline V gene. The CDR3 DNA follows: TGTGCCAGCAGCGTCGATACAGGGAGGGATTCACCCCTCCACTTT. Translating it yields CASSVDTGRDSPLHF.

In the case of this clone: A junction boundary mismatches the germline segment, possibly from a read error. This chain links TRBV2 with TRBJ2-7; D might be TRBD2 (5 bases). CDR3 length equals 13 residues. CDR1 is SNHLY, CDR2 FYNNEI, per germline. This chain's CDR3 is CASRTLVAYGQYF. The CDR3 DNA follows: TGTGCCAGCAGAACACTAGTTGCCTACGGGCAGTACTTC.

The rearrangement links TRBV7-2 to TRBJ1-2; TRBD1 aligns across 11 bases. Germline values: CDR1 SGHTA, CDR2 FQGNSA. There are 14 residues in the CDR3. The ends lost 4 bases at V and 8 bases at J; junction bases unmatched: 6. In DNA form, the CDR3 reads TGTGCCAGCAGCTCTGGACAGGGGGCGATGGGCTACACCTTC. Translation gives CASSSGQGAMGYTF.

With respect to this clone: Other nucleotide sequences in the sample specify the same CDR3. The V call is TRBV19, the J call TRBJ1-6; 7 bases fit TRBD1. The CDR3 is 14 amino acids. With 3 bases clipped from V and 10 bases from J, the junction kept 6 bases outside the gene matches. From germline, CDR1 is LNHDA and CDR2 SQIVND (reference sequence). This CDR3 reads CASSIGGRGSPLHF. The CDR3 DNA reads TGTGCCAGTAGTATTGGGGGCAGGGGGTCACCCCTCCACTTT.

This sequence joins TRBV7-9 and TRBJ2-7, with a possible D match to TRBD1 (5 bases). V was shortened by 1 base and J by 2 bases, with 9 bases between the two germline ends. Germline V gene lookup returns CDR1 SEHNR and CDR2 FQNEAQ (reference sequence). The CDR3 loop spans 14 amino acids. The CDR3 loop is CASSLGQPPYEQYF. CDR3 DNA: TGTGCCAGCAGCTTAGGACAGCCGCCCTACGAGCAGTACTTC.